This TCR beta chain was found in a study of blood T cell repertoires in COVID-19 (dated by TCRdb to about 2020). Regarding the study in general: Collaborator samples came from the United States, Italy and Spain and covered acute and convalescent phases of COVID-19. The prospective study material was composed of cDNA or gDNA derived from T cells, B-cell-depleted T cells, or PBMCs. Where HLA class I and class II types were available, the types were taken from metadata supplied by the sample provider, not from assay-based typing. The sample metadata nearly always contained a de-identified subject ID, COVID-19 status, age in years and sex. The repertoires were made available in a free public database intended to serve as a resource for research on the immune response to SARS-CoV-2. The samples were drawn from two sources: the first 160 participants of the ongoing ImmuneRACE study, and some 1,300 subjects contributed by 6 global collaborators. The dataset comprised deeply sampled blood TCRbeta repertoires from subjects exposed to, actively infected with, or recovered from COVID-19.

From V the trimming removes 1 base and from J it removes 5 bases, while the gene matches leave 5 bases of the junction unaccounted for. The germline V gene (reference sequence) supplies CDR1 SEHNR and CDR2 FQNEAQ. From the cysteine through the phenylalanine, the CDR3 covers 16 amino acids. Solely the CDR3 DNA is kept, with 48 bases framed from the first base. Broad study findings and their caveats: Clinical and demographic metadata were provided uncurated, with the amount varying by source and participant.

Collaborating institutions collected whole blood in K2EDTA tubes following their own protocols. Collaborator samples were shipped for TCRbeta analysis as frozen whole blood, isolated PBMCs, or DNA extracted from either sample type. On this clone: What antigen it recognizes has not been identified. Nothing much larger sits one base from this clone, and base qualities are not available.

TCRbeta CDR3 regions were amplified from genomic DNA by means of the immunoSEQ Assay, a bias-controlled multiplex PCR. Under the source paper's analysis protocol: Nucleated cell counts per sample were estimated from amplification of reference gene primers within the assay. Sequence reads were collapsed and filtered to measure the absolute abundance of every unique TCRbeta CDR3 rearrangement. For each sample, productive Simpson clonality was calculated as the square root of Simpson's diversity index across productive rearrangements. As stored in TCRdb, this immuneACCESS dataset retains in-frame rearrangements with V and J assigned. A fraction of the clones does not appear; measured against another copy, unresolved V genes explain less than half of the discrepancy, and the remainder lacks a known reason. V and J calls and clone size come straight from that table; D and trimming were deduced from the DNA. This sample has some 300,000 clones in its table, and around 87% of those were observed once. In total, the top ten clones hold 1% to 1.5% of the sample.

This chain is built from TRBV7-9 and TRBJ2-1; TRBD2 lines up with 10 middle nucleotides. This TCR derives from a man between 65 and 85 years old with acute or convalescent COVID-19. Sequencing used peripheral blood. Read as DNA, the sequence is TGTGCCAGCAGCTTAGAGCGGGAGGGCCGCCACAATGAGCAGTTCTTC. Translation gives CASSLEREGRHNEQFF.